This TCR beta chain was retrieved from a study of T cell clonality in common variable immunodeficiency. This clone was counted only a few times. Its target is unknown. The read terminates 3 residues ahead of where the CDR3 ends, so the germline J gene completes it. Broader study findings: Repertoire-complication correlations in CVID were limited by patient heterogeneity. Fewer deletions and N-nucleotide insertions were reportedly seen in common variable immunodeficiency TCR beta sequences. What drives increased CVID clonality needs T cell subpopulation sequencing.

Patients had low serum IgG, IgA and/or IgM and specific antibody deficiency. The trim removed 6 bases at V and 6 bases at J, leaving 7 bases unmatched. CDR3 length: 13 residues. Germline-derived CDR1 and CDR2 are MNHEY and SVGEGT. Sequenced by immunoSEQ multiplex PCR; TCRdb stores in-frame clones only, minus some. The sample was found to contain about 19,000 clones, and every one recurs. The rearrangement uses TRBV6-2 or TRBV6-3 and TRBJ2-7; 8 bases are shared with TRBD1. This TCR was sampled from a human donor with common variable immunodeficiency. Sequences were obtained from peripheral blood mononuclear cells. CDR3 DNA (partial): TGTGCCAGCAGAAGACAGGGGAGCGTCGAG. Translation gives CASRRQGSVE. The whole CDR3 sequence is CASRRQGSVEQYF.